Detailed here is one T cell receptor beta chain. Its recognized antigen is unknown. Within one base of it there is no much larger clone, and no base qualities were kept. This entry belongs to a study of blood T cell repertoires in COVID-19 (dated by TCRdb to 2019 to 2021). Background on the whole study: The collaborator samples originated in the United States, Italy and Spain and spanned the acute and convalescent phases of COVID-19. The prospective study material was composed of cDNA or gDNA derived from T cells, B-cell-depleted T cells, or PBMCs. Subjects who had been exposed to COVID-19, were actively infected with it, or had recovered from it provided the deeply sampled blood TCRbeta repertoires that made up the dataset. The repertoires were made available in a free public database intended to serve as a resource for research on the immune response to SARS-CoV-2. The samples were drawn from the first 160 participants of the ongoing ImmuneRACE study and from some 1,300 subjects provided by 6 global collaborators. Sample metadata almost always included a de-identified subject ID, COVID-19 status, age in years and sex. HLA class I and class II types, where available, came from metadata supplied by the sample provider rather than from assay-based typing. Results the study describes overall, beyond this receptor: The quantity of clinical and demographic metadata differed by source and by participant and was supplied without curation.

TCRbeta CDR3 regions were amplified from genomic DNA using the immunoSEQ Assay, a bias-controlled multiplex PCR. Regarding the original processing steps: Within the assay, amplification of reference gene primers was used to estimate how many nucleated cells each sample contained. Sequence reads were collapsed and filtered to measure the absolute abundance of every unique TCRbeta CDR3 rearrangement. For each sample, productive Simpson clonality was calculated as the square root of Simpson's diversity index over productive rearrangements. TCRdb obtained this table from immuneACCESS and retained in-frame rearrangements with V and J assigned. These tables miss some clones; where compared with another copy, unresolved V genes account for less than half of the shortfall, and the remainder is unexplained. V and J calls and clone size are as listed in that table; D and trimming were resolved from the DNA. The sample has 300,000 to 400,000 clones on record, around 86% of them singletons. The ten most abundant clones make up around 6% of the sample.

According to the germline V gene (reference sequence), CDR1 reads SGHKS and CDR2 reads YYEKEE. The junction shows trimming of 6 bases on V and 6 bases on J, plus 15 bases between the germline ends. Inclusive of the bounding cysteine and phenylalanine, the CDR3 is 13 residues long. Only the CDR3 part of the read is kept: 39 bases, read in frame from the first base. At one collaborating source in Seattle, patients were enrolled during active infection and were followed longitudinally through the course of disease. The collaborating institutions used their own protocols to collect whole blood in K2EDTA tubes. For TCRbeta analysis, collaborators shipped samples as frozen whole blood, isolated PBMCs, or DNA extracted from either of those sample types.

Rearrangement joined TRBV5-5 to TRBJ2-5; the D segment could be TRBD1, given 5 matching bases. Sample: peripheral blood. The TCR sequence derives from a woman aged 50 to 60 with COVID-19, enrolled during active disease. At the DNA level, the sequence is TGTGCCAGCACCCGACAGCCAGGGCAGACCCAGTACTTC. Translated, this gives CASTRQPGQTQYF.